This T cell receptor (beta chain) was observed in a study of blood T cell repertoires in COVID-19. This clone was seen only a few times. Germline CDR1 and CDR2: KGHSH and LQKENI. Deletions cut 0 bases from V and 10 bases from J, with 13 bases between. This CDR3 has 14 residues. TCRdb keeps only in-frame clones here, not all; method: immunoSEQ multiplex PCR. This sample carries about 190,000 clones, roughly 80% of them seen once, and the ten largest clones take about 7.2%. This sequence was found in a man in his 60s with acute or convalescent COVID-19. The rearrangement links TRBV18 to TRBJ2-1; D remains unclear. Sequenced input: peripheral blood. Here the CDR3 reads CASSPPSDWNEQFF. CDR3 nucleotide sequence: TGTGCCAGCTCACCACCCTCAGACTGGAACGAGCAGTTCTTC.